This T cell receptor beta chain was found in a study of T cell responses to AZD1222 COVID-19 vaccine. Comments on this clone: Its specificity is not known.

Sequenced by immunoSEQ multiplex PCR; TCRdb stores in-frame clones only, minus some. The table shows roughly 150,000 clones, with roughly 92% occurring only once. Broader study findings: Unmutated variant regions are reportedly targeted by nearly half of spike-specific TCRs. White British donors predominated, females outnumbered males, and clonal diversity was possibly underestimated. Breadth and depth of Spike-specific TCRs rose after two AZD1222 doses.

V lost 0 bases and J lost 4, with 16 bases in between. There are 16 residues in the CDR3. Germline assignment: CDR1 LGHDT and CDR2 YNNKEL (reference sequence). Sequences were derived from peripheral blood, sampled 28 days after the second AZD1222 dose. The clonotype originates from an adult who received the AZD1222 COVID-19 vaccine. This chain links TRBV3-1 (or the pseudogene TRBV3-2) with TRBJ2-7; weak D call: TRBD2 (5 bases). CDR3 residues: CASSQDTGESPYEQYF. The CDR3 DNA reads as TGTGCCAGCAGCCAAGATACCGGGGAATCCCCTTACGAGCAGTACTTC.